This T cell receptor beta chain was identified during a study of shared clonotypes between healthy human individuals. Whole-study findings and limits: Deeper or shallower sequencing was expected to change how clonotypes are shared among donors.

As regards this clone: What it binds is unknown.

The data were produced by immunoSEQ multiplex PCR, yet TCRdb's version contains in-frame clones alone and is incomplete. This sample has about 460,000 clones, with about 74% found just once. Source material: PBMCs. The receptor's source is a woman in her 40s in good health. Some clones in this sample may be carry-over from other donors' samples.

The CDR3, as DNA: TGTGCCAGCACCACCTCAGGGGCAGGGGCAAGGGAGCAGTACTTC. This codes for CASTTSGAGAREQYF. The V call is TRBV28, the J call TRBJ2-7; TRBD1 is a possible D gene (6 bases). This CDR3 is 15 amino acids long. The germline gives CDR1 MDHEN, CDR2 SYDVKM. The germline V and J ends were trimmed by 7 bases and 7 bases, with 23 bases remaining between them.